Listed below are T cell receptor beta chains from one sample, sequenced in a study of blood T cell repertoires in COVID-19. Measured with immunoSEQ multiplex PCR; TCRdb has only the in-frame clones, and not every one. There are around 80,000 clones in the sample; more than 80% occur only once, and roughly 28% lies in the top ten. The sequencing sample was made of peripheral blood. The source is a woman over 75 with acute or convalescent COVID-19. The conserved cysteine and the conserved F or W are not part of the CDR3 here. Fields, in order: V gene, J gene, CDR3 protein.

v_gene: TRBV9; j_gene: TRBJ2-2; CDR3aa: ASSVSSGTGELF
v_gene: TRBV25-1; j_gene: TRBJ2-1; CDR3aa: ASWSSGGEQF
v_gene: TRBV6-5; j_gene: TRBJ2-1; CDR3aa: ASSYRQGIEQF
v_gene: TRBV27; j_gene: TRBJ1-2; CDR3aa: ASGQSGRGYT
v_gene: TRBV6-5; j_gene: TRBJ2-7; CDR3aa: ASSYSTGGYEQY
v_gene: TRBV27; j_gene: TRBJ2-6; CDR3aa: ASRLQGAGANVLT
v_gene: TRBV7-9; j_gene: TRBJ2-7; CDR3aa: ASSLWSTREQY
v_gene: TRBV19; j_gene: TRBJ2-1; CDR3aa: ASSTTEAAYNEQF
v_gene: TRBV11-2; j_gene: TRBJ2-1; CDR3aa: ASSPGLALYNEQF
v_gene: TRBV9; j_gene: TRBJ1-1; CDR3aa: ASSPRQGSHEAF
v_gene: TRBV19; j_gene: TRBJ2-2; CDR3aa: ASLPSTGTVNTGELF
v_gene: TRBV6-5; j_gene: TRBJ2-3; CDR3aa: ASKPTGGVDTQY
v_gene: TRBV30; j_gene: TRBJ1-5; CDR3aa: AWSLGTDQPQH
v_gene: TRBV18; j_gene: TRBJ2-5; CDR3aa: ASSPRTGGEGEETQY
v_gene: TRBV11-3; j_gene: TRBJ2-3; CDR3aa: ASSMRTGGTDTQY
v_gene: TRBV5-1; j_gene: TRBJ1-4; CDR3aa: ASSAGTGDEKLF
v_gene: TRBV5-1; j_gene: TRBJ2-7; CDR3aa: ASSLQTGTNYEQY
v_gene: TRBV9; j_gene: TRBJ1-4; CDR3aa: ASSVASGVYNEKLF
v_gene: TRBV6-5; j_gene: TRBJ2-3; CDR3aa: AGGGASTDTQY
v_gene: TRBV10-1; j_gene: TRBJ2-5; CDR3aa: ASSESGEGGQETQY
v_gene: TRBV6-2/TRBV6-3; j_gene: TRBJ1-5; CDR3aa: ASSRGGQPQH
v_gene: TRBV9; j_gene: TRBJ2-2; CDR3aa: ASSPHQGAGDNTGELF
v_gene: TRBV7-2; j_gene: TRBJ2-1; CDR3aa: ASSFRTGGDNEQF
v_gene: TRBV19; j_gene: TRBJ1-2; CDR3aa: ASSPGPEYYGYT
v_gene: TRBV30; j_gene: TRBJ1-1; CDR3aa: AWRNGQADTEAF
v_gene: TRBV6-2/TRBV6-3; j_gene: TRBJ1-6; CDR3aa: ASSSREAYNSPLH
v_gene: TRBV7-2; j_gene: TRBJ1-1; CDR3aa: ASTTTTEAF
v_gene: TRBV6-5; j_gene: TRBJ2-3; CDR3aa: ASSYSGGTDTQY
v_gene: TRBV5-1; j_gene: TRBJ2-1; CDR3aa: ASSVTSGSPYNEQF
v_gene: TRBV7-9; j_gene: TRBJ2-3; CDR3aa: ASSLGLAADTQY
v_gene: TRBV15; j_gene: TRBJ2-4; CDR3aa: ATAGGGGNIQY
v_gene: TRBV5-1; j_gene: TRBJ1-1; CDR3aa: ASSAQGGTEAF
v_gene: TRBV28; j_gene: TRBJ2-7; CDR3aa: ASSRTGDYEQY
v_gene: TRBV7-2; j_gene: TRBJ2-7; CDR3aa: ASRQQLLSYEQY
v_gene: TRBV3-1/TRBV3-2; j_gene: TRBJ1-1; CDR3aa: ASSQQGAGREAF
v_gene: TRBV7-3; j_gene: TRBJ1-1; CDR3aa: ASSLMASGNTEAF
v_gene: TRBV11-3; j_gene: TRBJ2-1; CDR3aa: ASSSGTGFDEQF
v_gene: TRBV19; j_gene: TRBJ2-1; CDR3aa: ASSRDRAYEQF
v_gene: TRBV7-2; j_gene: TRBJ1-2; CDR3aa: ASSLTPPGPQDGYT
v_gene: TRBV5-1; j_gene: TRBJ2-5; CDR3aa: ASSPRDSKETQY
v_gene: TRBV28; j_gene: TRBJ2-1; CDR3aa: ASSPPGALSYNEQF
v_gene: TRBV5-4; j_gene: TRBJ2-7; CDR3aa: ASSPLGLAGVSEQY
v_gene: TRBV4-2; j_gene: TRBJ1-4; CDR3aa: ASSQQGANEKLF
v_gene: TRBV6-5; j_gene: TRBJ2-5; CDR3aa: ASCLSGSNQETQY
v_gene: TRBV5-4; j_gene: TRBJ2-2; CDR3aa: ASSLVSGGELF
v_gene: TRBV7-8; j_gene: TRBJ2-5; CDR3aa: ASSFRTGRAGETQY
v_gene: TRBV7-2; j_gene: TRBJ2-2; CDR3aa: ASSLGQPNTGELF
v_gene: TRBV27; j_gene: TRBJ2-1; CDR3aa: ASLPNWPHNEQF
v_gene: TRBV29-1; j_gene: TRBJ2-5; CDR3aa: SVGKGTSGRKETQY
v_gene: TRBV24-1; j_gene: TRBJ2-2; CDR3aa: ATSDRTETTGELF
v_gene: TRBV5-5; j_gene: TRBJ1-2; CDR3aa: ASSLIPGGNYGYT
v_gene: TRBV7-8; j_gene: TRBJ2-7; CDR3aa: ASSFESGRAY
v_gene: TRBV21-1; j_gene: TRBJ1-2; CDR3aa: ASSKGELGRGGYT
v_gene: TRBV7-2; j_gene: TRBJ2-5; CDR3aa: ASSLRLAGGETQY
v_gene: TRBV12-5; j_gene: TRBJ1-5; CDR3aa: ASGLALTGDSNQPQH
v_gene: TRBV11-3; j_gene: TRBJ1-5; CDR3aa: ASSFKGESKPQH
v_gene: TRBV6-1; j_gene: TRBJ2-6; CDR3aa: ASSEQGPYSGANVLT
v_gene: TRBV24-1; j_gene: TRBJ2-5; CDR3aa: ATSDVQGEQETQY
v_gene: TRBV7-3; j_gene: TRBJ2-1; CDR3aa: ASSPGSADEQF